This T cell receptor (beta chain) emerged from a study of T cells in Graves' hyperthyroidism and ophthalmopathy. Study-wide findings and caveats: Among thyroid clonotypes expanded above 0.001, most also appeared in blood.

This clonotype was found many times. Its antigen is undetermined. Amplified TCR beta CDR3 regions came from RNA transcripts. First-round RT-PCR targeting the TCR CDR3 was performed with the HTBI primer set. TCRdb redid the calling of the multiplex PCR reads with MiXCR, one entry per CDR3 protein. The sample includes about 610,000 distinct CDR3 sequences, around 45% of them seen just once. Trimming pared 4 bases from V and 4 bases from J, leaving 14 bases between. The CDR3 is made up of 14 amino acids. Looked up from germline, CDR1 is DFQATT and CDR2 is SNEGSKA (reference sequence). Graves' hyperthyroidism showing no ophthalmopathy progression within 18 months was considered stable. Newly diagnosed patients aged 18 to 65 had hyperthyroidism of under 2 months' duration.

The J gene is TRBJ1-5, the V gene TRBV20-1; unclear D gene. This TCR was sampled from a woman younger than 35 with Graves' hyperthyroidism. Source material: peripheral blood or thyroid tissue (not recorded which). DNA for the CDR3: TGCAGTGCTACCGGCCCTAAAAGAAATCAGCCCCAGCATTTT. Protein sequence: CSATGPKRNQPQHF.